This record concerns one T cell receptor beta chain sequence. Antigen unknown. The data were obtained in a study of T cell responses to AZD1222 COVID-19 vaccine. The assay was immunoSEQ multiplex PCR, and TCRdb's table has in-frame clones only and misses some. This table has around 100,000 clones, about 92% appearing once. Notes on the study in general: Just a handful of people given AZD1222 tested seropositive at baseline. Nearly half of spike-specific TCRs reportedly go after variant regions that carry no mutations. Among the donors, most were white British and more were female, and clonal diversity was possibly underestimated.

Germline trimming cut 3 bases from V and 6 bases from J; bases unmatched to any gene: 12. This CDR3 spans 17 amino acids. CDR1 SGHDT and CDR2 YYEEEE come from the germline V gene. The chain is built from TRBV5-6 and TRBJ1-6; 7 nucleotides line up with TRBD1. This sequence was found in an adult in good health. This specimen consisted of peripheral blood, obtained on day 0 of AZD1222 vaccination. CDR3 DNA sequence: TGTGCCAGCAGCTGGAGGGGACAGCCGTTAATTAATTCACCCCTCCACTTT. This sequence encodes CASSWRGQPLINSPLHF.